Sequencing of this T cell receptor (beta chain) was carried out in a study of vaccination and CD4 T cells after COVID-19. Specified treatment: approximately nine-day PBMC culture with coronavirus spike peptide pools or control peptides (ViraFEST assay). Only one count was recorded for this clonotype. Antigen specificity is unknown. Sequencing of the DNA from cultured CD4+ T cells was carried out with the Oncomine TCR Beta short-read assay. TCRdb independently ran MiXCR on the PCR reads; one entry per CDR3 protein. The sample has about 18,000 distinct CDR3 sequences; roughly 55% are singletons. V trimming: 10 bases; J trimming: 4 bases; junction bases outside the gene matches: 10. Germline V CDR1 and CDR2: LNHDA, SQIVND (reference sequence). The CDR3 covers 13 residues.

The sample in question was CD4+ T cells from blood, cultured in vitro, obtained before SARS-CoV-2 vaccination. The chain carries TRBV19 and TRBJ2-7; 7 nucleotides align to TRBD1. The receptor was derived from a human donor who had recovered from COVID-19. As DNA, the CDR3 is TGTGCCACGCGCAGCGACAGGGCATACGAGCAGTACTTC. Translating it yields CATRSDRAYEQYF.